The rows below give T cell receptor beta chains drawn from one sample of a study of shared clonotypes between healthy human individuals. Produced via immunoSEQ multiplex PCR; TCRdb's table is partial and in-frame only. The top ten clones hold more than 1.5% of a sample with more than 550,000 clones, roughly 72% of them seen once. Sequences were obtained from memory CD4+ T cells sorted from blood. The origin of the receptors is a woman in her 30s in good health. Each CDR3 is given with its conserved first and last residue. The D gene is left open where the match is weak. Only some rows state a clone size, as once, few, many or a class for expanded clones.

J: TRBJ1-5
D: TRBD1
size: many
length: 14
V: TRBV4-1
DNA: TGCGCCAGCAGCCGGGGACAGGGGGATCAGCCCCAGCATTTT
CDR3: CASSRGQGDQPQHF

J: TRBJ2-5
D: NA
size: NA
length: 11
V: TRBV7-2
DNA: TGTGCCAGCCGGGACTTTGAGACCCAGTACTTC
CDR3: CASRDFETQYF

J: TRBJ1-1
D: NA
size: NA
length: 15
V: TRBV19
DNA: TGTGCCAGTAGTCCCGGGACCTCGAGTATCACTGAAGCTTTCTTT
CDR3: CASSPGTSSITEAFF

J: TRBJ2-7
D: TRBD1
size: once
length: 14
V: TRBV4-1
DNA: TGCGCCAGCAGCCTTGGACAGGGGTTCGACGAGCAGTACTTC
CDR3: CASSLGQGFDEQYF

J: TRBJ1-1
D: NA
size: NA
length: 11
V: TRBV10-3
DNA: TGTGCCACCCTGGGGGACACTGAAGCTTTCTTT
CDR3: CATLGDTEAFF

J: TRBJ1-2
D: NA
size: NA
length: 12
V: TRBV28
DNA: TGTGCCAGCGGCCTGACAGCTTATGGCTACACCTTC
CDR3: CASGLTAYGYTF

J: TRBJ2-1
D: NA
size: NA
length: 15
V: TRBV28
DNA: TGTGCCAGCAGTTTAGGCCTCATGGGGTACAATGAGCAGTTCTTC
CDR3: CASSLGLMGYNEQFF

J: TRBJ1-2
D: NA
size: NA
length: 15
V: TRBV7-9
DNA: TGTGCCAGCAGCCAAAAAGGCGGCAGGAACTATGGCTACACCTTC
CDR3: CASSQKGGRNYGYTF

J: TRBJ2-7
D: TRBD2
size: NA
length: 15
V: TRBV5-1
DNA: TGCGCCAGCAGCTTGGAGGCGGGAGTAACCTACGAGCAGTACTTC
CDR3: CASSLEAGVTYEQYF

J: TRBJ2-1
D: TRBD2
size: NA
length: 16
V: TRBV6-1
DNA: TGTGCCAGCAGTGGGACTAGCGGCTTCTCCTACAATGAGCAGTTCTTC
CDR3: CASSGTSGFSYNEQFF

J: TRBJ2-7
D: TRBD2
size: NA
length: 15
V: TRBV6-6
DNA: TGTGCCAGCAGTTATGCACTAGCGGCCTCCTACGAGCAGTACTTC
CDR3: CASSYALAASYEQYF

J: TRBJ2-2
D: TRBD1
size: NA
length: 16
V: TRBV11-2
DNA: TGTGCCAGCAGCGATCATCGGGACAGACTAACCGGGGAGCTGTTTTTT
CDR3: CASSDHRDRLTGELFF

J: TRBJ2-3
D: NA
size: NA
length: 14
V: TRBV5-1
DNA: TGCGCCAGCAGCTTGGTCCCAGAGACAGATACGCAGTATTTT
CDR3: CASSLVPETDTQYF

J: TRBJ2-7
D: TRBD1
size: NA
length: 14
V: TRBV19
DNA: TGTGCCAGTTCCCGGACAGGGGGGCGCTACGAGCAGTACTTC
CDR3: CASSRTGGRYEQYF

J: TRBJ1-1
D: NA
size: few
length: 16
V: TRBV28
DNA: TGTGCCAGCATCTATTCGTCCAGGGAGGCCCACACTGAAGCTTTCTTT
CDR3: CASIYSSREAHTEAFF

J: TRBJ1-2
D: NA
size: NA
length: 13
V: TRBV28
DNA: TGTGCCAGCAGTTTGTCGGGAGGCTATGGCTACACCTTC
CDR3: CASSLSGGYGYTF

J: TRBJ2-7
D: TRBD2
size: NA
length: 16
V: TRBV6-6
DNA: TGTGCCAGCAGTTACGTCCCGGGACTAGGGTCCCGCGAGCAGTACTTC
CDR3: CASSYVPGLGSREQYF

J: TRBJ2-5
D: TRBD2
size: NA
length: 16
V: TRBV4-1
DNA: TGCGCCAGCAGCCGATCTACTAGCGGGAGTGATGAGACCCAGTACTTC
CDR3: CASSRSTSGSDETQYF

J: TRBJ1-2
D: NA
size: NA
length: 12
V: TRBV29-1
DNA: TGCAGCGTCGCACAGGGCGACTATGGCTACACCTTC
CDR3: CSVAQGDYGYTF

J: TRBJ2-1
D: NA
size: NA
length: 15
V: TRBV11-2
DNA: TGTGCCAGCAGCTTAGGCGGGATGAGCTACAATGAGCAGTTCTTC
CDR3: CASSLGGMSYNEQFF

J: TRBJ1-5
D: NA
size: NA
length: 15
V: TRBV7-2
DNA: TGTGCCAGCAGCTTAGGGGCAGGGAGGTCTCAGCCCCAGCATTTT
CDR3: CASSLGAGRSQPQHF

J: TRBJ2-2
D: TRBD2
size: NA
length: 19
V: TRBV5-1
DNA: TGCGCCAGCAGACGTCACTCTAGCGGGAGTTTGGGGAACACCGGGGAGCTGTTTTTT
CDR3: CASRRHSSGSLGNTGELFF

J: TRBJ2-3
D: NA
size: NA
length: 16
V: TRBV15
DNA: TGTGCCACCAGCAGCACCACAGGTTCTGTCGGGGGTACGCAGTATTTT
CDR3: CATSSTTGSVGGTQYF

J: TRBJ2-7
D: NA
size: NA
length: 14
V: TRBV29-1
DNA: TGCAGCGTCCGCGGCGCGGGACAGTCCTACGAGCAGTACTTC
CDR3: CSVRGAGQSYEQYF

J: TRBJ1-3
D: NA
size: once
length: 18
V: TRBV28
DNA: TGTGCCAGCAGTTTCTCAGGTAAGGGAGAACTCACTGGAAACACCATATATTTT
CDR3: CASSFSGKGELTGNTIYF

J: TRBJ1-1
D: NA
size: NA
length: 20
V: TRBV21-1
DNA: TGTGCCAGCAGCAAAGGAACCTTTGGGGGGGAATTCCTCCGCTTTACTGAAGCTTTCTTT
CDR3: CASSKGTFGGEFLRFTEAFF

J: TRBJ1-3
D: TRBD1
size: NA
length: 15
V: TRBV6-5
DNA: TGTGCCAGCAGATCGTACAGGGGTAATGTTGGAACCATATATTTT
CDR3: CASRSYRGNVGTIYF

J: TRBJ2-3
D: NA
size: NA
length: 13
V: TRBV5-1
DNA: TGCGCCAGCAGCGCGACTAGCACAGATACGCAGTATTTT
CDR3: CASSATSTDTQYF

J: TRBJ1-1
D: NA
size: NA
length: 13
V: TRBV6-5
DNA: TGTGCCAGCAGTCGCGGGGAGGCGACTGAAGCTTTCTTT
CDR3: CASSRGEATEAFF

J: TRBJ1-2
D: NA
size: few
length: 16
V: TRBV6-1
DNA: TGTGCCAGCAGTGACCCGGGACATCAGGCTCCTTATGGCTACACCTTC
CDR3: CASSDPGHQAPYGYTF

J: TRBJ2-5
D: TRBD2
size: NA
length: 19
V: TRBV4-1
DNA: TGCGCCAGCAGCCAAAGTTGGGGGTTAAGCGGGAGTAGGAAAGAGACCCAGTACTTC
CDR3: CASSQSWGLSGSRKETQYF

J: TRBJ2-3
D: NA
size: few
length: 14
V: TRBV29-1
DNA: TGCAGCGTGGAGAGGGCCCCCCCCACAGATACGCAGTATTTT
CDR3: CSVERAPPTDTQYF

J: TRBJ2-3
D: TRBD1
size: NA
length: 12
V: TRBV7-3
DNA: TGTGCCAGCAGCCCGGACAGGGGGGTGCAGTATTTT
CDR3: CASSPDRGVQYF

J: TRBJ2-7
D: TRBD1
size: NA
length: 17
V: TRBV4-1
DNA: TGCGCCAGCAGCCAACGGGATGGGACAGGGTACTCCTACGAGCAGTACTTC
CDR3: CASSQRDGTGYSYEQYF

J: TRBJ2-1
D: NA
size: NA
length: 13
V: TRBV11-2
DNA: TGTGCCAGCAGCTCTCAGAGGGACCTAATAACGTTCTTC
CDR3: CASSSQRDLITFF

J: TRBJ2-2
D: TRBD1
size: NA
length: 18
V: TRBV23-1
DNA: TGCGCCAGCAGTCAGCGCCGGGACAGGGCGGAGGGGACCGGGGAGCTGTTTTTT
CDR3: CASSQRRDRAEGTGELFF

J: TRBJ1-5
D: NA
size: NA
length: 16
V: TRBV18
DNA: TGTGCCAGCTCACCACTCCCCCTGGGAGGGAATCAGCCCCAGCATTTT
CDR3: CASSPLPLGGNQPQHF

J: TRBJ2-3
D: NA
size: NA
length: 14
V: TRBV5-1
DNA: TGCGCCAGCAGCTTGGAGCGGAGCACAGATACGCAGTATTTT
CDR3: CASSLERSTDTQYF

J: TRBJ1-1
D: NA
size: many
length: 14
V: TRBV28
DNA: TGTGCCAGCACCCTAGCGGGGAGTCGCACTGAAGCTTTCTTT
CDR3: CASTLAGSRTEAFF

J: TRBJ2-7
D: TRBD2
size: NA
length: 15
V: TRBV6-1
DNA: TGTGCCAGCAGGAAATCACCGGGACTAGCTTACGAGCAGTACTTC
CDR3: CASRKSPGLAYEQYF

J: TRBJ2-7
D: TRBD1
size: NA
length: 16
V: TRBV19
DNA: TGTGCCAGTAGTATGATATGGGACAGGGTATCCGACGAGCAGTACTTC
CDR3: CASSMIWDRVSDEQYF

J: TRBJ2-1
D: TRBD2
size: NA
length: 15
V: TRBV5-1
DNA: TGCGCCAGCAGCTTGGCGGCGGGAGTCGTCAATGAGCAGTTCTTC
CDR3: CASSLAAGVVNEQFF

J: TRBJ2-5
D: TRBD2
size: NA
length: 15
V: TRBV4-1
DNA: TGCGCCAGCAGCCAAGGGGTAGCGGGAGCGGAGACCCAGTACTTC
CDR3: CASSQGVAGAETQYF

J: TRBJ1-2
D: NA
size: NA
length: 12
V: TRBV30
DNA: TGTGCCTGTTACAGGTTTAACTATGGCTACACCTTC
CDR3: CACYRFNYGYTF

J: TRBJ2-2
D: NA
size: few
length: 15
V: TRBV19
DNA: TGTGCCAGTAGTATCCTAACGTCGAACACCGGGGAGCTGTTTTTT
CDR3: CASSILTSNTGELFF

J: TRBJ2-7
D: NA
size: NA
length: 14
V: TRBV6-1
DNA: TGTGCCAGCAGGCCAAGGACGGTCTCCTACGAGCAGTACTTC
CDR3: CASRPRTVSYEQYF

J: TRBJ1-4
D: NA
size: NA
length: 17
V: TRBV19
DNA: TGTGCCAGTAGTATCCCGACCGGCGCAGAGGGCGAGGAAAAACTGTTTTTT
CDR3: CASSIPTGAEGEEKLFF

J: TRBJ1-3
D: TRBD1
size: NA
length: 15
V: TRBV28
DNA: TGTGCCAGCAGCAAAACAGGGGTCGGAGGAAACACCATATATTTT
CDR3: CASSKTGVGGNTIYF

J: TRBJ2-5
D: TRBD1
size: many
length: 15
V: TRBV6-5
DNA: TGTGCCAGCAGCCGACAGGGGCGGGGAATAGAGACCCAGTACTTC
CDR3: CASSRQGRGIETQYF

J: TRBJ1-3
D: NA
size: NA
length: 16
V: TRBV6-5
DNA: TGTGCCAGCAGTTACTCGTCCCCCGGCCCTGGAAACACCATATATTTT
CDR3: CASSYSSPGPGNTIYF

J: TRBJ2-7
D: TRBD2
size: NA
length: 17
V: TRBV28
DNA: TGTGCCAGCAGAGGGTCAGGGTGGACTAGCTCGTCCTACGAGCAGTACTTC
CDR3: CASRGSGWTSSSYEQYF

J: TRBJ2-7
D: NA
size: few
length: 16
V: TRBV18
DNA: TGTGCCAGCTCACTCTCCTCTCCTAGGTCGATCTACGAGCAGTACTTC
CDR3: CASSLSSPRSIYEQYF

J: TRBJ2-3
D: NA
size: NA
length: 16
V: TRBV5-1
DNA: TGCGCCAGCAGCTCCCTAACAGGGTTTGGCACAGATACGCAGTATTTT
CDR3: CASSSLTGFGTDTQYF